Below, 2 T cell receptor beta chains from the same sample are listed, as sequenced in a study of CD8+CD57+ T cells in acquired aplastic anemia. Profiling of TCR beta VDJ combinations and CDR3 sequences used genomic DNA as template. TCRdb processed the reads anew with MiXCR; each CDR3 protein has one entry. The table records a few hundred thousand distinct CDR3 sequences, roughly 50% of them present only once. Only patients with CD8+CD57+ cell expansion on flow cytometry were chosen for sequencing. The sequenced sample consisted of sorted CD4+, CD8+, or CD8+CD57+ T cells (not recorded which) from PBMCs. Receptors were obtained from a human donor with aplastic anemia.

The chain employs TRBV20-1 and TRBJ1-4; perhaps TRBD1 as D (5 bases). The CDR3 runs 15 residues. Germline CDR1 and CDR2: DFQATT and SNEGSKA (reference sequence). V was cut by 6 bases and J by 6 bases, with 20 bases left in between. CDR3 DNA: TGCAGTGCATCAGCTCTTGGGGGAAGTTATGAAAAACTGTTTTTT. Translated, it gives CSASALGGSYEKLFF.

This clonotype was observed a handful of times. A much larger clone lies one base from this, so it may be a read error. This chain uses TRBV2 with TRBJ1-4; D not certain. The V gene lost 6 bases and the J gene lost 5 bases, with 10 bases spanning the gap. CDR3 length: 13 residues. Germline CDR1 and CDR2: SNHLY and FYNNEI. CDR3 in amino acids: CASRHDINEKLFF. The CDR3 DNA reads as TGTGCCAGCAGACATGACATCAATGAAAAACTGTTTTTT.